This T cell receptor beta chain was found in a study of cytomegalovirus exposure and HLA in healthy donors. Use of 60 Vbeta and 13 Jbeta primers characterized the PCR. The data were produced by immunoSEQ multiplex PCR, yet TCRdb's version contains in-frame clones alone and is incomplete. This table has 90,000 to 100,000 clones, under 85% appearing once. V was trimmed by 11 bases and J by 6 bases, leaving 16 bases between them. This CDR3 region has 13 residues. Germline V gene lookup returns CDR1 LNHDA and CDR2 SQIVND (reference sequence). A note on this clone: The antigen remains undetermined.

Findings of the study overall: Some V segments (TRBV6-2 and TRBV6-3 among them) were excluded as indistinguishable. Accurate prediction of most subjects' HLA-A and HLA-B alleles from TCR beta sequences was reported. The investigators catalogued 164 TCR beta chains as cytomegalovirus-associated. The study had only CMV serostatus as immune exposure information.

The sequence came from a man in his forties in good health and CMV-seronegative. Input material: PBMCs. V is TRBV19 and J is TRBJ2-2; TRBD2 might be the D (6 bases). CDR3 DNA: TGTGCCTCCAGGCCCGGGGGATCCGGGGAGCTGTTTTTT. Translating gives CASRPGGSGELFF.